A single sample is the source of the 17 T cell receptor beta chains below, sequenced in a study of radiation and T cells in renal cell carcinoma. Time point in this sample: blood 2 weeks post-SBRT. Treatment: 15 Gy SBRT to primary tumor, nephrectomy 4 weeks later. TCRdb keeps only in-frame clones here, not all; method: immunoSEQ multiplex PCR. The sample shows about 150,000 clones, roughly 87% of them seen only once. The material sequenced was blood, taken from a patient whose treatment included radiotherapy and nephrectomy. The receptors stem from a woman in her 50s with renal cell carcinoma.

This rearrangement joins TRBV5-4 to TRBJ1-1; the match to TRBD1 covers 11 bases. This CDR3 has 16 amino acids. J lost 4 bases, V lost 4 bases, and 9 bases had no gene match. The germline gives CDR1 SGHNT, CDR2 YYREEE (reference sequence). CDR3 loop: CASSPPPGTGGTEAFF. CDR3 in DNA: TGTGCCAGCAGCCCACCCCCGGGGACAGGGGGCACTGAAGCTTTCTTT.

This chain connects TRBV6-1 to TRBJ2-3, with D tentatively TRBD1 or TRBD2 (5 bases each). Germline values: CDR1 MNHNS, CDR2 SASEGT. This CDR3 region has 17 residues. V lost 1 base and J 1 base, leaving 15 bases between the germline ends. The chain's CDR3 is CASSEGALRGGTDTQYF. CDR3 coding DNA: TGTGCCAGCAGTGAAGGTGCCCTTAGAGGGGGCACAGATACGCAGTATTTT.

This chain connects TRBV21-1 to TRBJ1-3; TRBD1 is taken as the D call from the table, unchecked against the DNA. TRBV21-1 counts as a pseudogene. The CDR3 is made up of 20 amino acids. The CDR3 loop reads CASSRRPRGQGARPGNTIYF. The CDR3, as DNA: TGTGCCAGCAGCAGACGACCAAGGGGACAGGGGGCGAGACCTGGAAACACCATATATTTT.

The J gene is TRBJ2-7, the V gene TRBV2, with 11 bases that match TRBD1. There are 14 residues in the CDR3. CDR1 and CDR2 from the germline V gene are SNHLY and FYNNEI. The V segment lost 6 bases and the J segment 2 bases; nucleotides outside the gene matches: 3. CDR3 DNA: TGTGCCAGCAGGCCGGGACAGGGGGCCTACGAGCAGTACTTC. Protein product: CASRPGQGAYEQYF. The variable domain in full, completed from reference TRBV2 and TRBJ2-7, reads EPEVTQTPSHQVTQMGQEVILRCVPISNHLYFYWYRQILGQKVEFLVSFYNNEISEKSEIFDDQFSVERPDGSNFTLKIRSTKLEDSAMYFCASRPGQGAYEQYFGPGTRLTVT.

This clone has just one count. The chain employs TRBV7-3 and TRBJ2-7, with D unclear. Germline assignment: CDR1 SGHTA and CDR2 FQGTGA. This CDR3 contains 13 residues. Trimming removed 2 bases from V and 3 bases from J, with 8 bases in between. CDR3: CASSLFSGYEQYF. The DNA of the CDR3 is TGTGCCAGCAGCTTATTTTCGGGCTACGAGCAGTACTTC.

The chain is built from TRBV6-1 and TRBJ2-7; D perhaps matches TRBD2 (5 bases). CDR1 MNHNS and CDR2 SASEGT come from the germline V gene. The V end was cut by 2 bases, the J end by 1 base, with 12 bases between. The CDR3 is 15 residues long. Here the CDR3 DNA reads TGTGCCAGCAGTGAATCGGGATTTAGATCCTACGAGCAGTACTTC. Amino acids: CASSESGFRSYEQYF.

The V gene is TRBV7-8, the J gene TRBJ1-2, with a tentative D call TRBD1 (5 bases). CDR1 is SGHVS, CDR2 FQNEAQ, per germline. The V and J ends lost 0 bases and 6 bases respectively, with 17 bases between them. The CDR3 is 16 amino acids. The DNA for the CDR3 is TGTGCCAGCAGCTTAGCGCTCGGGGGTTGGGGGAATGGCTACACCTTC. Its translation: CASSLALGGWGNGYTF.

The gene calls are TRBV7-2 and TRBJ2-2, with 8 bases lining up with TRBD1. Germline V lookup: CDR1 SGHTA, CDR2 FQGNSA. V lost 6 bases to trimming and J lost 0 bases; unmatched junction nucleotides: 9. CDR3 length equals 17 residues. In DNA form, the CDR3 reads TGTGCCAGCAGGAGAATACAGGGGGAAACGAACACCGGGGAGCTGTTTTTT. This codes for CASRRIQGETNTGELFF.

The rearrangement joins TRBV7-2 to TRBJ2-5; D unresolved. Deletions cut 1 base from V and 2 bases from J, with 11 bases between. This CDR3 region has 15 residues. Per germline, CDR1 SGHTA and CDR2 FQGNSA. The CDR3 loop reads CASSLVGGRQETQYF. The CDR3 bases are TGTGCCAGCAGCTTAGTAGGTGGCAGACAAGAGACCCAGTACTTC.

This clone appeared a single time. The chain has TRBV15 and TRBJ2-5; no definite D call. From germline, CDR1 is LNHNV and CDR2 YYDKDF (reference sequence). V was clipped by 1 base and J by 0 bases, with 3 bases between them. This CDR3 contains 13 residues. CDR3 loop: CATSRGYQETQYF. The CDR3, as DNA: TGTGCCACCAGCAGAGGGTACCAAGAGACCCAGTACTTC.

CDR3 amino acids: CASSATSIYEQYF. CDR3 nucleotide sequence: TGTGCCAGCAGCGCGACTAGTATCTACGAGCAGTACTTC. This chain connects TRBV9 to TRBJ2-7; tentative D call: TRBD2 (6 bases). CDR3 length equals 13 residues. V was trimmed by 3 bases and J by 3 bases, leaving 10 bases between them. The germline CDR1 and CDR2 sequences are SGDLS and YYNGEE.

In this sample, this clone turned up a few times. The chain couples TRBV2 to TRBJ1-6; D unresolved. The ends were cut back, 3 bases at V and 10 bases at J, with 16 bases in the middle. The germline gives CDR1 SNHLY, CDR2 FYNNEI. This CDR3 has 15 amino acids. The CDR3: CASSEYSPRRSPLHF. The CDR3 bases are TGTGCCAGCAGTGAGTATTCCCCAAGGCGGTCACCCCTCCACTTT. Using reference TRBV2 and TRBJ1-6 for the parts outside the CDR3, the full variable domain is EPEVTQTPSHQVTQMGQEVILRCVPISNHLYFYWYRQILGQKVEFLVSFYNNEISEKSEIFDDQFSVERPDGSNFTLKIRSTKLEDSAMYFCASSEYSPRRSPLHFGNGTRLTVT.

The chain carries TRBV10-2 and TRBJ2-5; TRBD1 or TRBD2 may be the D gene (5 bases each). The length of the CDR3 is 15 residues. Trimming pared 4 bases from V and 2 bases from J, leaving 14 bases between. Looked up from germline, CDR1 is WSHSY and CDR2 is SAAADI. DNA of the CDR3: TGCGCCAGCAGTGGGGACCTGGGCAGTCAAGAGACCCAGTACTTC. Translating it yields CASSGDLGSQETQYF.

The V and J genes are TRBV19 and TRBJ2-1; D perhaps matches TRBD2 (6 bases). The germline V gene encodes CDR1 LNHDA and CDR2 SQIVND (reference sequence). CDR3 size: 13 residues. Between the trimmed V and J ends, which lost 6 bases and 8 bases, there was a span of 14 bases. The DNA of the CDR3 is TGTGCCAGTAGGCCCACGGGGGTCGATGAGCAGTTCTTC. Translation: CASRPTGVDEQFF. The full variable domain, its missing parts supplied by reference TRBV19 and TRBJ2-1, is DGGITQSPKYLFRKEGQNVTLSCEQNLNHDAMYWYRQDPGQGLRLIYYSQIVNDFQKGDIAEGYSVSREKKESFPLTVTSAQKNPTAFYLCASRPTGVDEQFFGPGTRLTVL.

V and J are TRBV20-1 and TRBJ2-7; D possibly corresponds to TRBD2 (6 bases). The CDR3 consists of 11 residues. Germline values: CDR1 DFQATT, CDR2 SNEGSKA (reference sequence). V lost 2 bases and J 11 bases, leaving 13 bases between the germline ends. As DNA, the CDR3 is TGCAGTGCTAGAAGCGGGCCATCGGAGTACTTC. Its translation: CSARSGPSEYF.

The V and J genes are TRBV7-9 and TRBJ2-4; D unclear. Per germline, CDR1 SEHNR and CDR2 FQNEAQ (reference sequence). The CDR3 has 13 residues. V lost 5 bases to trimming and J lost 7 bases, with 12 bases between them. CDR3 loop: CASSHPPPNIQYF. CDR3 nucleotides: TGTGCCAGCAGCCACCCCCCCCCGAACATTCAGTACTTC.

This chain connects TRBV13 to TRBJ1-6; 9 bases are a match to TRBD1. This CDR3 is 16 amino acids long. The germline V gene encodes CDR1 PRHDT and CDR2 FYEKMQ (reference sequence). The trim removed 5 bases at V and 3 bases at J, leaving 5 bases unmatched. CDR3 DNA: TGTGCCAGCAGCGTTCGGGACAGGGACTATAATTCACCCCTCCACTTT. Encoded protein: CASSVRDRDYNSPLHF.